This T cell receptor (beta chain) was recovered during a study of CD8 T cells in ankylosing spondylitis. The authors made TCR beta libraries by quantitative 5'-RACE with molecular barcodes. From the 5' RACE reads, TCRdb called clonotypes with MiXCR, one entry per CDR3 protein. The sample has 300,000 to 350,000 distinct CDR3 sequences; less than 25% are singletons. The study's findings and limits: Disease-associated clones were reportedly significantly overrepresented in matched ankylosing spondylitis synovial fluid. Seemingly distinctive of ankylosing spondylitis blood was a TCR beta motif formed by eight highly homologous variants. Relatively rare in peripheral blood, disease-linked clones were also CD8+.

V lost 0 bases, J lost 4 bases, and 10 bases lay in between. Per the germline V gene, CDR1 is MNHEY and CDR2 is SVGAGI. The CDR3 contains 15 residues. Many counts were recorded for this clonotype. Its antigen is as yet unknown. Source material: blood, either unsorted or a sorted T cell fraction (not recorded which). The chain has TRBV6-5 and TRBJ1-3; D unclear. The sequence came from a female donor with ankylosing spondylitis or in good health (not recorded which). The DNA for the CDR3 is TGTGCCAGCAGTTACTCGAGGGAAGTGGGAAACACCATATATTTT. Encoded protein: CASSYSREVGNTIYF.